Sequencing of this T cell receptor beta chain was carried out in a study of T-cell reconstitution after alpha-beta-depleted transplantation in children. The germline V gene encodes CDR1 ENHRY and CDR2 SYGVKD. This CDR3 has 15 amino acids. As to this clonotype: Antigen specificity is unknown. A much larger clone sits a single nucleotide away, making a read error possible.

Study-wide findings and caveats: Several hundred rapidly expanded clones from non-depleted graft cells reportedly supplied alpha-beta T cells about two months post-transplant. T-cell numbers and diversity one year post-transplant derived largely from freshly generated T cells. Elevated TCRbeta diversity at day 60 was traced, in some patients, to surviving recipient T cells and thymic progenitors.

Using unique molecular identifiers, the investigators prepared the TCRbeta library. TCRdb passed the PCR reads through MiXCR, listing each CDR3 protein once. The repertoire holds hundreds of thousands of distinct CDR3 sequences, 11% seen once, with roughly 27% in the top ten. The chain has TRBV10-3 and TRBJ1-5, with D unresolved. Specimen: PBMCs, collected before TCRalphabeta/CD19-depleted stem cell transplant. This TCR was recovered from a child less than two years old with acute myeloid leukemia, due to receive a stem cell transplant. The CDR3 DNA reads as TGTGCCATCGGTGAGGCGGGGAGGTACAATCAGCCCCAGCATTTT. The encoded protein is CAIGEAGRYNQPQHF.